The entry that follows covers one T cell receptor (beta chain) sequence. The target antigen is unknown. These data belong to a study of OX40 agonist ivuxolimab in advanced cancers. Findings and caveats of the study: Some nonresponders likewise displayed low normalized T-cell clonal expansion. The specificity for antigen of the expanded peripheral T cells was not determined.

The V end lost 3 bases, the J end lost 1 base, and 8 bases lay between the germline ends. This CDR3 spans 14 amino acids. From germline, CDR1 is SGHNT and CDR2 YYREEE (reference sequence). The protocol was immunoSEQ multiplex PCR, while the TCRdb copy is restricted to in-frame clones and leaves out a portion. The sample has 55,000 to 85,000 clones; 86% are singletons. Patients were ineligible given autoimmune disease history or systemic immunosuppression. The starting material was CD4+ or CD8+ T cells sorted from blood, obtained in a trial of the OX40 agonist ivuxolimab. The sequence was collected from an adult with an advanced solid tumor such as melanoma, head and neck, liver or kidney cancer. J is TRBJ1-5 and V is TRBV5-4, with no clear D. CDR3 bases: TGTGCCAGCAGCTCCGGAGGGAGCAATCAGCCCCAGCATTTT. Protein sequence: CASSSGGSNQPQHF. Full variable domain (rest looked up from reference TRBV5-4 and TRBJ1-5): ETGVTQSPTHLIKTRGQQVTLRCSSQSGHNTVSWYQQALGQGPQFIFQYYREEENGRGNFPPRFSGLQFPNYSSELNVNALELDDSALYLCASSSGGSNQPQHFGDGTRLSIL.